Shown below are 14 T cell receptor beta chains from a single sample sequenced in a study of monozygotic twins with inflammatory bowel disease. After re-calling the 5' RACE reads, TCRdb lists one entry per CDR3 protein, DNA absent. The sample table includes more than 300,000 distinct CDR3 sequences. Sequencing used blood. These receptors were collected from a human donor with ulcerative colitis or Crohn's disease, or a healthy co-twin of an affected twin (not recorded which).

The chain uses TRBV11-2 and TRBJ2-1; lacking DNA, the TRBD1 call made by TCRdb goes unchecked. In germline, CDR1 is SGHAT, CDR2 FQNNGV. The CDR3 is made up of 16 amino acids. CDR3 region: CASSFVGTGERNEQFF.

The chain couples TRBV25-1 to TRBJ2-5; TCRdb outputs TRBD2, but without DNA this stays unchecked. The CDR3 contains 15 residues. CDR1 MGHDK and CDR2 SYGVNS come from the germline V gene. CDR3: CASSGTSGGAETQYF.

This CDR3 reads CAISERTGLTEAFF. The chain employs TRBV10-3 and TRBJ1-1; TCRdb's D call of TRBD1 is untestable without DNA. Germline lookup yields CDR1 ENHRY and CDR2 SYGVKD. The CDR3 contains 14 residues.

This chain joins TRBV3-1 and TRBJ1-6; checking the TCRdb D call of TRBD1 is not possible without DNA. From germline, CDR1 is LGHDT and CDR2 YNNKEL (reference sequence). CDR3 size: 16 residues. CDR3 amino acids: CASSQDRNRGRSPLHF.

The CDR3 loop reads CSARRGGGEYNEQFF. J is TRBJ2-1 and V is TRBV20-1; without DNA, the TCRdb call of TRBD1 cannot be checked. This CDR3 contains 15 residues. Germline V gene lookup returns CDR1 DFQATT and CDR2 SNEGSKA (reference sequence).

The V and J genes are TRBV11-3 and TRBJ2-5; TCRdb designates TRBD1, a call that cannot be tested without DNA. Germline CDR1 SGHNT, CDR2 YENEEA. This CDR3 spans 13 amino acids. The CDR3 loop reads CASSFRARETQYF. The whole variable domain, filled in from reference TRBV11-3 and TRBJ2-5, reads EAGVVQSPRYKIIEKKQPVAFWCNPISGHNTLYWYLQNLGQGPELLIRYENEEAVDDSQLPKDRFSAERLKGVDSTLKIQPAELGDSAVYLCASSFRARETQYFGPGTRLLVL.

The CDR3: CASSTSGGLTYEQYF. The chain combines TRBV5-1 with TRBJ2-7; TCRdb's assignment of TRBD1 cannot be checked, as there is no DNA. The CDR3 is 15 amino acids. Germline CDR1 and CDR2: SGHRS and YFSETQ.

The rearrangement joins TRBV6-2 or TRBV6-3 to TRBJ1-5; no DNA is available, so the TRBD1 call from TCRdb remains unchecked. There are 14 residues in the CDR3. Germline V gene lookup returns CDR1 MNHEY and CDR2 SVGEGT. This chain's CDR3 is CASSSRDRTRPQHF.

The chain employs TRBV24-1 and TRBJ1-5; there is no DNA to check the TCRdb D call of TRBD1. Germline V gene sequence: CDR1 KGHDR, CDR2 SFDVKD. The CDR3 is 14 residues long. CDR3: CATSDFSGDQPQHF.

V is TRBV10-3 and J is TRBJ2-2. This CDR3 region has 13 residues. The germline V gene has CDR1 ENHRY and CDR2 SYGVKD. CDR3 protein: CAINELGAGELFF.

The V call is TRBV3-1, the J call TRBJ2-1; TCRdb gives TRBD1 as the D gene, but with no DNA this cannot be confirmed. Germline CDR1 and CDR2: LGHDT and YNNKEL (reference sequence). This CDR3 has 13 residues. The CDR3 here is CASSQVEQGEQFF.

The genes are TRBV6-6 and TRBJ1-4. The CDR3 is made up of 12 amino acids. Germline CDR1 MNHNY, CDR2 SVGAGI (reference sequence). The CDR3 is CASSYPSEKLFF.

The V call is TRBV24-1, the J call TRBJ1-5; TCRdb lists TRBD1, though no DNA is available to test this call. The germline CDR1 and CDR2 sequences are KGHDR and SFDVKD. This CDR3 has 16 residues. CDR3 amino acids: CATSDPRQGGNQPQHF.

The chain carries TRBV4-1 and TRBJ1-5; TCRdb names TRBD1, which stays unverified in the absence of DNA. Looked up from germline, CDR1 is MGHRA and CDR2 is YSYEKL. The CDR3 extends over 15 amino acids. This CDR3 is CASSQFPPGSQPQHF.